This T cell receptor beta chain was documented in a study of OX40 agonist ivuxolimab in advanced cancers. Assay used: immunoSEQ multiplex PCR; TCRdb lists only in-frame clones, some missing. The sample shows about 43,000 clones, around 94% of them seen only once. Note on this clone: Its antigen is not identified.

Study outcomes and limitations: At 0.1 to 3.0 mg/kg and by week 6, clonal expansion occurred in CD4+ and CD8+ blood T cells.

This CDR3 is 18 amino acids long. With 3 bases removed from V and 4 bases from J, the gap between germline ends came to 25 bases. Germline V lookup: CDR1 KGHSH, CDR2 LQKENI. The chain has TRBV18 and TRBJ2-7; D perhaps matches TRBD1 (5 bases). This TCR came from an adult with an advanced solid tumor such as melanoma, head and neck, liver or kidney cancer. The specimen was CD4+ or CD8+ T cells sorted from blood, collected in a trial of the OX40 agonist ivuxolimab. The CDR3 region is CASSPRNLTVVFSYEQYF. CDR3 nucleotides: TGTGCCAGCTCACCCAGGAACTTGACAGTCGTTTTCTCTTACGAGCAGTACTTC.